These 11 T cell receptor beta chains were sequenced from one sample in a study of T cells after posttransplantation cyclophosphamide. Treatment was busulfan-fludarabine conditioning, a marrow graft, and cyclophosphamide on days +3 and +4. The table came from immunoSEQ multiplex PCR; TCRdb's copy has only in-frame clones and leaves some out. Recorded here are some 10,000 clones, with no singletons, and the ten leading clones hold roughly 14%. Sequenced material: PBMCs, taken after allogeneic stem cell transplant with posttransplant cyclophosphamide. The source of these receptors is a female patient aged 35 to 55 who received an allogeneic stem cell transplant from a related donor, was CMV-positive, and had no GVHD. Some T cells may have originated in the graft donor.

There are many counts of this clone. This rearrangement joins TRBV5-8 to TRBJ2-3; TRBD1 matches at 10 bases. The length of the CDR3 is 15 residues. Losses at the gene ends were 2 bases for V and 3 bases for J; bases not matched to a gene: 3. The V gene's germline CDR1 is SGHTS and CDR2 YDEGEE. The CDR3 nucleotides read TGTGCCAGCAGCTTTGGACAGGGGGGAACAGATACGCAGTATTTT. The encoded protein is CASSFGQGGTDTQYF. Based on the CDR3 plus reference TRBV5-8 and TRBJ2-3, the full variable domain is EAGVTQSPTHLIKTRGQQATLRCSPISGHTSVYWYQQALGLGLQFLLWYDEGEERNRGNFPPRFSGRQFPNYSSELNVNALELEDSALYLCASSFGQGGTDTQYFGPGTRLTVL.

There are a few counts of this clone. The chain links TRBV15 to TRBJ2-5; TRBD2 matches 9 bases. The CDR3 sequence is 17 residues long. Germline V lookup: CDR1 LNHNV, CDR2 YYDKDF (reference sequence). J gave up 5 bases and V 1 base, and 11 bases lay outside the gene matches. The CDR3 sequence: CATSRVGGGAGWETQYF. DNA for the CDR3: TGTGCCACCAGCAGAGTGGGCGGGGGGGCCGGGTGGGAGACCCAGTACTTC.

In this sample, this clone turned up many times. CDR3 protein: CASSLIAGGNSPLHF. CDR3 bases: TGTGCCAGCAGTTTAATCGCAGGGGGTAATTCACCCCTCCACTTT. The chain is built from TRBV27 and TRBJ1-6; 7 bases line up with TRBD1. CDR1 and CDR2 (germline): MNHEY, SMNVEV (reference sequence). Unmatched junction bases numbered 4, after V lost 2 bases and J lost 6 bases. The CDR3 is 15 amino acids.

This clone was detected ten times or more. V gene TRBV7-9 combines with J gene TRBJ2-6; perhaps TRBD2 as D (5 bases). CDR3 length: 15 residues. Germline CDR1 and CDR2: SEHNR and FQNEAQ (reference sequence). With 3 bases removed from V and 1 base from J, the gap between germline ends came to 7 bases. The CDR3 DNA sequence: TGTGCCAGCAGCTTGGGGAGTTCTGGGGCCAACGTCCTGACTTTC. Amino acid sequence: CASSLGSSGANVLTF.

This clone was detected ten times or more. This chain joins TRBV10-1 and TRBJ1-3, with TRBD1 identical over 8 bases. The CDR3 consists of 17 residues. The J segment lost 2 bases and the V segment lost 1 base, leaving 7 bases of the junction unmatched. Germline CDR1 reads WNHNN; CDR2 reads SYGVQD (reference sequence). For the CDR3, the DNA is TGCGCCAGCAGTGAGTACCGGACAGGGAACGCTGGAAACACCATATATTTT. This translates into CASSEYRTGNAGNTIYF.

This clone came up many times. The chain uses TRBV7-9 and TRBJ1-4; 7 bases are a match to TRBD1. Germline CDR1 and CDR2: SEHNR and FQNEAQ (reference sequence). The CDR3 contains 15 residues. V trimming: 5 bases; J trimming: 8 bases; junction bases outside the gene matches: 11. CDR3 region: CASSPPTGHWEKLFF. CDR3 nucleotide sequence: TGTGCCAGCAGCCCCCCGACAGGGCATTGGGAAAAACTGTTTTTT.

Many counts were recorded for this clone. This rearrangement joins TRBV18 to TRBJ2-1, with 9 bases matching TRBD2. J lost 4 bases, V lost 0 bases, and 4 bases had no gene match. Per germline, CDR1 KGHSH and CDR2 LQKENI. The CDR3 is 16 amino acids. The CDR3 here is CASSPPGGRVYNEQFF. CDR3 in DNA: TGTGCCAGCTCACCACCGGGCGGGAGGGTTTACAATGAGCAGTTCTTC. The whole variable domain, filled in from reference TRBV18 and TRBJ2-1, reads NAGVMQNPRHLVRRRGQEARLRCSPMKGHSHVYWYRQLPEEGLKFMVYLQKENIIDESGMPKERFSAEFPKEGPSILRIQQVVRGDSAAYFCASSPPGGRVYNEQFFGPGTRLTVL.

This clone was recorded many times. This sequence joins TRBV7-9 and TRBJ1-2, with 8 positions matching TRBD1. CDR3 length: 13 amino acids. Germline trimming cut 7 bases from V and 4 bases from J; bases unmatched to any gene: 5. Germline V gene lookup returns CDR1 SEHNR and CDR2 FQNEAQ (reference sequence). The CDR3 reads CASTPRGLYGYTF. DNA for the CDR3: TGTGCCAGCACACCCAGGGGGCTCTATGGCTACACCTTC.

Many counts were recorded for this clone. The chain carries TRBV6-5 and TRBJ1-6; TRBD1 is a possible D gene (5 bases). CDR3 length: 14 amino acids. Germline values: CDR1 MNHEY, CDR2 SVGAGI. V dropped 5 bases and J dropped 5 bases, with 10 bases sitting between them. CDR3 sequence (DNA): TGTGCCAGCAGTCCCCGACAGAATAATTCACCCCTCCACTTT. It codes for CASSPRQNNSPLHF.

Ten or more counts support this clone. The chain joins TRBV25-1 to TRBJ1-1; tentative D call: TRBD1 (5 bases). Trimming left V 4 bases short and J 4 bases short, with 10 bases between. CDR1 is MGHDK, CDR2 SYGVNS, per germline. This CDR3 has 13 residues. The DNA of the CDR3 is TGTGCCAGCAGTGTCAGAAGGGGCACTGAAGCTTTCTTT. Its protein is CASSVRRGTEAFF.

This clone came up many times. This chain uses TRBV5-1 with TRBJ2-5, with 10 bases aligning to TRBD1. Looked up from germline, CDR1 is SGHRS and CDR2 is YFSETQ. The CDR3 extends over 15 amino acids. With 0 bases clipped from V and 4 bases from J, the junction kept 3 bases outside the gene matches. CDR3 in amino acids: CASSLEDRGRETQYF. The CDR3 coding sequence is TGCGCCAGCAGCTTGGAGGACAGGGGGAGAGAGACCCAGTACTTC. Variable domain in full (rest from reference TRBV5-1 and TRBJ2-5): KAGVTQTPRYLIKTRGQQVTLSCSPISGHRSVSWYQQTPGQGLQFLFEYFSETQRNKGNFPGRFSGRQFSNSRSEMNVSTLELGDSALYLCASSLEDRGRETQYFGPGTRLLVL.